This T cell receptor beta chain was obtained from a study of blood T cell repertoires in COVID-19. Whole-study context: T cells, B-cell-depleted T cells, or PBMCs provided the cDNA or gDNA that served as material.

This clone was seen only a few times. CDR3 length: 16 amino acids. CDR1 LGHDT and CDR2 YNNKEL come from the germline V gene (reference sequence). With V trimmed by 1 base and J by 2 bases, 5 bases remained unmatched. Authors' analysis steps: Reference gene primer amplification in the assay estimated nucleated cell counts. Clones were sequenced by immunoSEQ multiplex PCR, and TCRdb holds only the in-frame ones, with some missing. V and J calls and clone size are those listed in that table; D and trimming were worked out from the DNA. The profile shows 200,000 to 250,000 clones, around nine tenths of them singletons.

Material for sequencing was peripheral blood. The clonotype was recovered from a man in his fifties or sixties who had recovered from COVID-19. The chain is built from TRBV3-1 (or the pseudogene TRBV3-2) and TRBJ2-1; 7 bases line up with TRBD2. The chain's CDR3 is CASSQARGTTYNEQFF. In DNA form, the CDR3 reads TGTGCCAGCAGCCAAGCGCGGGGGACTACCTACAATGAGCAGTTCTTC.